The clone carrying this T cell receptor (beta chain) was seen just once. Patients at the Seattle site were enrolled during active infection and followed longitudinally. CDR3 length: 14 residues. Per the germline V gene, CDR1 is LGHDT and CDR2 is YNNKEL (reference sequence). Germline trimming cut 4 bases from V and 4 bases from J; bases unmatched to any gene: 4. Authors' processing steps: Estimated nucleated cell counts came from reference gene primer amplification. TCRdb keeps only in-frame clones here, not all; method: immunoSEQ multiplex PCR. V, J and clone size are taken as reported in that table, and D and trimming were inferred from the DNA itself. The data show 250,000 to 350,000 clones, around 84% seen once. The data originate from a study of blood T cell repertoires in COVID-19. For the study at large: Collection of acute and convalescent COVID-19 samples took place in the United States, Italy and Spain. From T cells, B-cell-depleted T cells, or PBMCs came the material, which was cDNA or gDNA.

This clonotype was sampled from a human donor with COVID-19, enrolled during active disease. The donor label of this sample is uncertain. Sequencing was done on a sample of peripheral blood. V gene TRBV3-1 (or the pseudogene TRBV3-2) combines with J gene TRBJ2-1, with 7 bases that match TRBD2. This CDR3 is CASSREGPYNEQFF. The CDR3, as DNA: TGTGCCAGCAGCCGGGAGGGCCCTTACAATGAGCAGTTCTTC.